What follows is one T cell receptor (beta chain) and its context. The antigen is not known. The junction differs from germline at one of its ends, possibly a read error. The template was RNA from unsorted bulk tissue. The data derive from a study of tumor and adjacent non-tumor tissue in lung cancer. Study at large: Stage I to III disease affected roughly ten men and 5 women aged roughly 30 to 76. Study-wide results and caveats: In normal lung, the top 100 clones were significantly more dominant than in tumor.

TCRbeta libraries were built with three rounds of nested PCR, modified from ARM-PCR. A single record per CDR3 protein comes from TCRdb applying MiXCR to the multiplex PCR reads. Of roughly 220,000 distinct CDR3 sequences in the sample, 71% were seen once. What was sequenced was lung tumor tissue. The sequence was collected from a man aged 55 to 69 with non-small cell lung cancer.

CDR3 loop: CASRGPGHGYAF. As DNA, the CDR3 is TGTGCCAGCAGGGGTCCAGGGCATGGCTACGCCTTC. The chain employs TRBV6-6 and TRBJ1-2, with D maybe TRBD1 (5 bases). Germline values: CDR1 MNHNY, CDR2 SVGAGI (reference sequence). CDR3 length equals 12 residues.